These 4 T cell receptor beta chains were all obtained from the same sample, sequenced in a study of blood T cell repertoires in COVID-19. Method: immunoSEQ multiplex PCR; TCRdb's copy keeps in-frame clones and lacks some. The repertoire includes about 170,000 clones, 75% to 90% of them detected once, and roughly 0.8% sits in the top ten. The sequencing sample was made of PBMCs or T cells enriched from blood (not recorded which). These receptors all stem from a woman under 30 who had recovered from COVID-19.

Here the CDR3 DNA reads TGCGCCAGCAGCTTACCGGGACAGTGGTCCTACGAGCAGTACTTC. Translated, it gives CASSLPGQWSYEQYF. The chain has TRBV5-1 and TRBJ2-7, with 7 nucleotides matching TRBD1. The germline gives CDR1 SGHRS, CDR2 YFSETQ. J gave up 1 base and V 2 bases, and 6 bases lay outside the gene matches. This CDR3 is built from 15 residues.

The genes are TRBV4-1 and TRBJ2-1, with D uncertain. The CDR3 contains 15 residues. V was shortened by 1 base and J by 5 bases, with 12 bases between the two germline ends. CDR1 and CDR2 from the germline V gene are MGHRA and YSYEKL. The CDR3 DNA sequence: TGCGCCAGCAGCCAAGGGTTGGTACAGAACAATGAGCAGTTCTTC. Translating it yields CASSQGLVQNNEQFF.

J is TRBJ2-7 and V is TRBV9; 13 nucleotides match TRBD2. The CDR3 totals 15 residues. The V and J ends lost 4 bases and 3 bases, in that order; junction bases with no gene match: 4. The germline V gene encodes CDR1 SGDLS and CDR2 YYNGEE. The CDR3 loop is CASSTGTSGNYEQYF. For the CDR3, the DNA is TGTGCCAGCAGCACTGGGACTAGCGGGAACTACGAGCAGTACTTC.

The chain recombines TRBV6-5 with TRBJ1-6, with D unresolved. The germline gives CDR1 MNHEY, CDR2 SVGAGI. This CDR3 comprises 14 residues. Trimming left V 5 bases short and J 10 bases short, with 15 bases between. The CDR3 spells CASSRTGSLSPLHF. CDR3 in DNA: TGTGCCAGCAGTCGGACCGGGAGTCTCTCACCCCTCCACTTT.